These 13 T cell receptor beta chains came from one sample sequenced in a study of blood T cell repertoires in COVID-19. Clones were read by immunoSEQ multiplex PCR, and TCRdb kept only the in-frame ones, dropping some. The profile shows around 30,000 clones, 60% to 80% of them singletons. Sequenced input: peripheral blood. These TCRs come from a man of 80 years or more with active or convalescent COVID-19.

This clone was seen only a few times. The chain has TRBV28 and TRBJ2-1; 7 nucleotides match TRBD2. The CDR3 has 19 amino acids. V lost 7 bases to trimming and J lost 7 bases; unmatched junction nucleotides: 25. The germline V gene encodes CDR1 MDHEN and CDR2 SYDVKM. The CDR3 spells CASNGMVTGGQYYTNEQFF. The CDR3 nucleotides read TGTGCCAGCAATGGAATGGTAACGGGAGGACAATATTACACGAATGAGCAGTTCTTC.

In DNA, the CDR3 is TGTGCCATCAGGACGCTTGGACAGGGAGGGAACACTGAAGCTTTCTTT. Amino acids: CAIRTLGQGGNTEAFF. This chain uses TRBV10-3 with TRBJ1-1; 8 nucleotides align to TRBD1. In germline, CDR1 is ENHRY, CDR2 SYGVKD. After removal of 6 bases from V and 1 base from J, the junction contained 10 bases not matched to a gene. This CDR3 is built from 16 residues.

This sequence joins TRBV5-1 and TRBJ2-1; 11 bases line up with TRBD2. This CDR3 is built from 15 residues. Germline V gives CDR1 SGHRS, CDR2 YFSETQ. V was pared by 2 bases and J by 7 bases, with 5 bases of the junction left unmatched. This chain's CDR3 is CASSLVAGGGNEQFF. In nucleotides, the CDR3 is TGCGCCAGCAGCTTAGTAGCGGGAGGGGGTAATGAGCAGTTCTTC.

This clone appeared a few times. This chain joins TRBV27 and TRBJ1-2, with D tentatively TRBD1 (5 bases). Germline assignment: CDR1 MNHEY and CDR2 SMNVEV (reference sequence). With 6 bases removed from V and 4 bases from J, the gap between germline ends came to 15 bases. CDR3 length: 14 residues. The CDR3 DNA reads as TGTGCCAGCAGCTCAGGGCTAGACTTCTATGGCTACACCTTC. This translates into CASSSGLDFYGYTF.

V and J are TRBV4-2 and TRBJ2-7; perhaps TRBD2 as D (5 bases). The CDR3 spans 12 residues. Deletions cut 0 bases from V and 6 bases from J, with 6 bases between. CDR1 is LGHNA, CDR2 YNFKEQ, per germline. CDR3 in DNA: TGTGCCAGCAGCCAAGATGCGGGCGAGCAGTACTTC. Translating it yields CASSQDAGEQYF.

The chain carries TRBV11-2 and TRBJ2-7; D might be TRBD1 (5 bases). The V gene lost 0 bases and the J gene lost 1 base, with 10 bases spanning the gap. Germline values: CDR1 SGHAT, CDR2 FQNNGV. The CDR3 has 15 residues. The CDR3 DNA follows: TGTGCCAGCAGCTTAGATCGGCAGGGATCCTACGAGCAGTACTTC. This encodes CASSLDRQGSYEQYF.

The chain couples TRBV23-1 to TRBJ1-2; D is perhaps TRBD1 (5 bases). TRBV23-1 is an ORF for which the function is uncertain. The CDR3 loop spans 15 amino acids. V lost 5 bases and J 7 bases, leaving 20 bases between the germline ends. Written as DNA, the CDR3 is TGCGCCAGCAGTTCCACTTCGCAGGGTTCTTGTGGCTACACCTTC. The encoded protein is CASSSTSQGSCGYTF.

The V call is TRBV5-5, the J call TRBJ2-4, with TRBD1 matching 10 bases. The germline V gene has CDR1 SGHKS and CDR2 YYEKEE (reference sequence). The CDR3 covers 16 residues. Losses at the gene ends were 1 base for V and 6 bases for J; bases not matched to a gene: 7. The CDR3 loop is CASSLKTGGLGNIQYF. The CDR3 DNA reads as TGTGCCAGCAGCTTGAAGACAGGGGGCCTTGGAAACATTCAGTACTTC.

The chain combines TRBV3-1 (or the pseudogene TRBV3-2) with TRBJ2-2; D is possibly TRBD2 (6 bases). With 2 bases removed from V and 4 bases from J, the gap between germline ends came to 14 bases. The germline CDR1 and CDR2 sequences are LGHDT and YNNKEL (reference sequence). The length of the CDR3 is 16 residues. The CDR3 nucleotides read TGTGCCAGCAGCCAATTTCGCTCGGGAGTCACCGGGGAGCTGTTTTTT. Translating gives CASSQFRSGVTGELFF.

This clone was seen a few times. The chain couples TRBV4-1 to TRBJ2-3; a weak D match, TRBD2 (5 bases). Germline V gene lookup returns CDR1 MGHRA and CDR2 YSYEKL. The CDR3 sequence is 17 residues long. The V end lost 0 bases, the J end lost 0 bases, and 13 bases lay between the germline ends. CDR3: CASSQEPAGASTDTQYF. Here the CDR3 DNA reads TGCGCCAGCAGCCAAGAGCCCGCGGGTGCTAGCACAGATACGCAGTATTTT.

In this sample, this clone turned up a few times. J is TRBJ1-6 and V is TRBV6-6, with D unresolved. Germline values: CDR1 MNHNY, CDR2 SVGAGI (reference sequence). The V and J ends lost 6 bases and 6 bases respectively, with 15 bases between them. CDR3 length: 15 residues. The CDR3 loop reads CASRGPPSGNSPLHF. CDR3 DNA sequence: TGTGCCAGCAGGGGTCCCCCAAGCGGTAATTCACCCCTCCACTTT.

This clone has only a few counts. The chain has TRBV21-1 and TRBJ2-7; TRBD2 was called by the table and not checked on the DNA. TRBV21-1 is tagged as a pseudogene. This CDR3 region has 16 residues. The CDR3 loop is CASSCRLAGISYEQYF. CDR3 sequence (DNA): TGTGCCAGCAGCTGCCGACTAGCGGGAATCTCCTACGAGCAGTACTTC.

This chain connects TRBV29-1 to TRBJ2-3, with a possible D match to TRBD2 (5 bases). Germline CDR1 reads SQVTM; CDR2 reads ANQGSEA. V was clipped by 0 bases and J by 4 bases, with 8 bases between them. The CDR3 sequence is 13 residues long. DNA for the CDR3: TGCAGCGTTGAAGATGGCGGGTCAGATACGCAGTATTTT. Its translation: CSVEDGGSDTQYF.